A selection of T cell receptor beta chains follows, all from one sample in a study of blood T cell repertoires in COVID-19. Produced via immunoSEQ multiplex PCR; TCRdb's table is partial and in-frame only. The table has 200,000 to 250,000 clones, approximately 85% seen once. Input material: peripheral blood. Receptor source: a woman older than 75 with COVID-19, enrolled during active disease. Both conserved end residues are part of each CDR3. The order of the fields is clone size, J gene, V gene, D gene, CDR3 protein, CDR3 DNA. The D gene is left open where the match is weak. Part of the rows lack a size; the others show once, few, many or a class for expanded clones.

abundance: few; j_gene: TRBJ1-4; v_gene: TRBV18; d_gene: TRBD1; CDR3aa: CASSPPPKDRETIASTNEKLFF; CDR3nt: TGTGCCAGCTCACCACCTCCTAAGGACAGGGAGACCATTGCTTCGACTAATGAAAAACTGTTTTTT
abundance: once; j_gene: TRBJ1-2; v_gene: TRBV5-8; d_gene: TRBD1; CDR3aa: CASSHGTGGFRYTF; CDR3nt: TGTGCCAGCAGCCACGGGACAGGGGGATTTCGCTACACCTTC
abundance: .; j_gene: TRBJ2-7; v_gene: TRBV6-6; d_gene: .; CDR3aa: CASGRDNSYEQYF; CDR3nt: TGTGCTTCTGGTAGGGACAACTCCTACGAGCAGTACTTC
abundance: .; j_gene: TRBJ1-1; v_gene: TRBV4-1; d_gene: .; CDR3aa: CASSQDSGAFF; CDR3nt: TGCGCCAGCAGCCAAGATTCAGGAGCTTTCTTT
abundance: .; j_gene: TRBJ1-1; v_gene: TRBV29-1; d_gene: .; CDR3aa: CSVVEGHTEAFF; CDR3nt: TGCAGCGTTGTTGAGGGTCACACTGAAGCTTTCTTT
abundance: .; j_gene: TRBJ1-5; v_gene: TRBV19; d_gene: .; CDR3aa: CAAGEGLYQPQHF; CDR3nt: TGTGCCGCCGGGGAGGGGTTATATCAGCCCCAGCATTTT
abundance: .; j_gene: TRBJ1-3; v_gene: TRBV7-2; d_gene: TRBD1; CDR3aa: CASSSRGQIGNTIYF; CDR3nt: TGTGCCAGCAGCTCCCGGGGACAGATAGGAAACACCATATATTTT
abundance: .; j_gene: TRBJ1-2; v_gene: TRBV5-4; d_gene: .; CDR3aa: CASSLTGSYGYTF; CDR3nt: TGTGCCAGCAGCTTGACAGGGAGCTATGGCTACACCTTC
abundance: .; j_gene: TRBJ2-2; v_gene: TRBV7-3; d_gene: .; CDR3aa: CASSLSWASANTGELFF; CDR3nt: TGTGCCAGCAGCTTAAGTTGGGCTAGCGCAAACACCGGGGAGCTGTTTTTT
abundance: .; j_gene: TRBJ1-1; v_gene: TRBV15; d_gene: .; CDR3aa: CATSREAFTEAFF; CDR3nt: TGTGCCACCAGCAGAGAGGCATTCACTGAAGCTTTCTTT
abundance: .; j_gene: TRBJ1-6; v_gene: TRBV7-2; d_gene: .; CDR3aa: CASRTRGYNSPLHF; CDR3nt: TGTGCCAGCAGGACTCGGGGGTATAATTCACCCCTCCACTTT
abundance: .; j_gene: TRBJ2-7; v_gene: TRBV14; d_gene: .; CDR3aa: CASSLGSRPFF; CDR3nt: TGTGCCAGCAGCCTTGGAAGCAGGCCGTTCTTC
abundance: .; j_gene: TRBJ1-5; v_gene: TRBV2; d_gene: TRBD1; CDR3aa: CASSVDRGLGQPQHF; CDR3nt: TGTGCCAGCAGCGTAGACAGGGGGCTGGGTCAGCCCCAGCATTTT
abundance: .; j_gene: TRBJ2-1; v_gene: TRBV24-1; d_gene: .; CDR3aa: CATSDFRAGITYEQFF; CDR3nt: TGTGCCACCAGTGATTTTCGGGCGGGAATTACATATGAGCAGTTCTTC
abundance: .; j_gene: TRBJ1-1; v_gene: TRBV7-9; d_gene: .; CDR3aa: CASSLGNRGNTEAFF; CDR3nt: TGTGCCAGCAGCTTAGGAAATCGGGGAAACACTGAAGCTTTCTTT
abundance: .; j_gene: TRBJ1-4; v_gene: TRBV6-5; d_gene: .; CDR3aa: CASSIQAYNEKLFF; CDR3nt: TGTGCCAGCAGTATCCAGGCATACAATGAAAAACTGTTTTTT
abundance: few; j_gene: TRBJ2-3; v_gene: TRBV7-2; d_gene: TRBD2; CDR3aa: CASRVSGGAQDTQYF; CDR3nt: TGTGCCAGCAGAGTTAGCGGGGGGGCCCAAGATACGCAGTATTTT
abundance: .; j_gene: TRBJ2-1; v_gene: TRBV30; d_gene: TRBD2; CDR3aa: CAWSGSSGSYNEQFF; CDR3nt: TGTGCCTGGAGCGGATCAAGCGGGAGTTACAATGAGCAGTTCTTC
abundance: .; j_gene: TRBJ2-7; v_gene: TRBV5-1; d_gene: .; CDR3aa: CASSQGGGRGEQYF; CDR3nt: TGCGCCAGCAGCCAGGGAGGGGGTCGTGGCGAGCAGTACTTC
abundance: .; j_gene: TRBJ1-2; v_gene: TRBV11-2; d_gene: .; CDR3aa: CASSYYARQVETF; CDR3nt: TGTGCCAGCAGCTACTATGCCAGACAGGTTGAAACCTTC
abundance: .; j_gene: TRBJ1-3; v_gene: TRBV3-1/TRBV3-2; d_gene: .; CDR3aa: CASSQAWGGLSGNTIYF; CDR3nt: TGTGCCAGCAGCCAAGCCTGGGGGGGGCTCTCTGGAAACACCATATATTTT
abundance: .; j_gene: TRBJ1-2; v_gene: TRBV5-1; d_gene: .; CDR3aa: CASSGGTGPYGYTF; CDR3nt: TGCGCCAGCAGCGGGGGGACGGGTCCATATGGCTACACCTTC
abundance: .; j_gene: TRBJ1-6; v_gene: TRBV6-5; d_gene: .; CDR3aa: CASRLYRDSPLHF; CDR3nt: TGTGCCAGCAGATTGTACAGGGACTCACCCCTCCACTTT
abundance: few; j_gene: TRBJ2-1; v_gene: TRBV4-2; d_gene: .; CDR3aa: CASGVEDEQFF; CDR3nt: TGTGCCAGCGGGGTGGAGGATGAGCAGTTCTTC
abundance: .; j_gene: TRBJ2-7; v_gene: TRBV7-2; d_gene: .; CDR3aa: CASSQSGGRIEQYF; CDR3nt: TGTGCCAGCAGCCAATCCGGGGGACGGATCGAGCAGTACTTC
abundance: .; j_gene: TRBJ1-1; v_gene: TRBV10-3; d_gene: .; CDR3aa: CAISESEGLTEAFF; CDR3nt: TGTGCCATCAGTGAGTCAGAGGGATTGACTGAAGCTTTCTTT
abundance: .; j_gene: TRBJ2-7; v_gene: TRBV7-8; d_gene: TRBD2; CDR3aa: CASSSLLAGGPHEQYF; CDR3nt: TGTGCCAGCAGCTCATTGCTAGCGGGAGGGCCCCACGAGCAGTACTTC
abundance: .; j_gene: TRBJ2-3; v_gene: TRBV5-6; d_gene: TRBD2; CDR3aa: CASSLDWAGREDTQYF; CDR3nt: TGTGCCAGCAGCTTGGATTGGGCGGGGCGGGAGGATACGCAGTATTTT
abundance: once; j_gene: TRBJ2-2; v_gene: TRBV9; d_gene: .; CDR3aa: CASSVRDTGELFF; CDR3nt: TGTGCCAGCAGCGTACGGGACACCGGGGAGCTGTTTTTT
abundance: .; j_gene: TRBJ2-2; v_gene: TRBV11-2; d_gene: .; CDR3aa: CASSLEAFGGELFF; CDR3nt: TGTGCCAGCAGCTTAGAAGCGTTCGGCGGGGAGCTGTTTTTT
abundance: .; j_gene: TRBJ2-1; v_gene: TRBV6-4; d_gene: TRBD2; CDR3aa: CASSILLAGEQFF; CDR3nt: TGTGCCAGCAGTATCCTTCTAGCGGGTGAGCAGTTCTTC
abundance: .; j_gene: TRBJ1-2; v_gene: TRBV18; d_gene: TRBD1; CDR3aa: CASSPQTGTGEGYTF; CDR3nt: TGTGCCAGCTCACCCCAAACCGGGACAGGGGAGGGCTACACCTTC
abundance: .; j_gene: TRBJ2-7; v_gene: TRBV5-4; d_gene: TRBD1; CDR3aa: CASSSPDRGNYEQYF; CDR3nt: TGTGCCAGCAGCTCCCCGGACAGGGGGAACTACGAGCAGTACTTC
abundance: .; j_gene: TRBJ2-5; v_gene: TRBV19; d_gene: TRBD2; CDR3aa: CASSPRTSVKETQYF; CDR3nt: TGTGCCAGTAGTCCCAGGACTAGCGTCAAAGAGACCCAGTACTTC